One and the same sample provided the 6 T cell receptor beta chains below, sequenced in a study of OX40 agonist ivuxolimab in advanced cancers. Sequenced by immunoSEQ multiplex PCR; TCRdb stores in-frame clones only, minus some. The sample holds 40,000 or so clones; roughly 91% are singletons and the top ten take 0.5% to 0.65%. The source was CD4+ or CD8+ T cells sorted from blood, collected in a trial of the OX40 agonist ivuxolimab. These receptors all stem from an adult with an advanced solid tumor such as melanoma, head and neck, liver or kidney cancer.

This clone was observed once. The rearrangement uses TRBV9 and TRBJ2-7; the D gene is possibly TRBD1 (5 bases). The ends were cut back, 0 bases at V and 3 bases at J, with 10 bases in the middle. This CDR3 contains 14 residues. The germline V gene encodes CDR1 SGDLS and CDR2 YYNGEE. The CDR3 sequence is CASSVGQGNYEQYF. CDR3 bases: TGTGCCAGCAGCGTAGGGCAGGGTAACTACGAGCAGTACTTC.

This chain connects TRBV28 to TRBJ1-1; D gene uncertain. The germline V gene encodes CDR1 MDHEN and CDR2 SYDVKM. V shed 8 bases and J shed 7 bases, with 8 bases lying between them. The CDR3 runs to 10 residues. CDR3 region: CASEPGEAFF. DNA for the CDR3: TGTGCCAGCGAACCCGGTGAAGCTTTCTTT.

The sample holds one count of this clone. CDR3 sequence reads: CASSLVGQGEKLFF. CDR3 bases: TGTGCCAGCAGCTTAGTGGGACAGGGGGAAAAACTGTTTTTT. This chain connects TRBV7-9 to TRBJ1-4, with 10 bases matching TRBD1. Germline trimming cut 1 base from V and 8 bases from J; bases unmatched to any gene: 1. The CDR3 contains 14 residues. Germline V gives CDR1 SEHNR, CDR2 FQNEAQ (reference sequence).

The chain joins TRBV9 to TRBJ2-3; 8 nucleotides align to TRBD2. The CDR3 spans 16 residues. The J segment lost 0 bases and the V segment lost 0 bases, leaving 3 bases of the junction unmatched. In germline, CDR1 is SGDLS, CDR2 YYNGEE. Written as DNA, the CDR3 is TGTGCCAGCAGCGTAGAACTAGCGGCTAGCACAGATACGCAGTATTTT. Protein: CASSVELAASTDTQYF.

The rearrangement joins TRBV4-3 to TRBJ2-3; 15 bases match TRBD2. The junction had 8 bases not matched to a gene; V was cut back by 2 bases and J by 2 bases. The CDR3 has 19 amino acids. Looked up from germline, CDR1 is LGHNA and CDR2 is YSLEER. CDR3 in DNA: TGCGCCAGCAGCCAATGGACTAGCGGGGGGGGAGGAAACACAGATACGCAGTATTTT. It translates to CASSQWTSGGGGNTDTQYF.

For the CDR3, the DNA is TGTGCCAGTAAGACGGGACTAGGCTACACCGGGGAGCTGTTTTTT. This encodes CASKTGLGYTGELFF. V is TRBV19 and J is TRBJ2-2, with 8 bases lining up with TRBD2. The CDR3 loop spans 15 amino acids. The V segment lost 7 bases and the J segment 3 bases; nucleotides outside the gene matches: 7. Per germline, CDR1 LNHDA and CDR2 SQIVND (reference sequence).